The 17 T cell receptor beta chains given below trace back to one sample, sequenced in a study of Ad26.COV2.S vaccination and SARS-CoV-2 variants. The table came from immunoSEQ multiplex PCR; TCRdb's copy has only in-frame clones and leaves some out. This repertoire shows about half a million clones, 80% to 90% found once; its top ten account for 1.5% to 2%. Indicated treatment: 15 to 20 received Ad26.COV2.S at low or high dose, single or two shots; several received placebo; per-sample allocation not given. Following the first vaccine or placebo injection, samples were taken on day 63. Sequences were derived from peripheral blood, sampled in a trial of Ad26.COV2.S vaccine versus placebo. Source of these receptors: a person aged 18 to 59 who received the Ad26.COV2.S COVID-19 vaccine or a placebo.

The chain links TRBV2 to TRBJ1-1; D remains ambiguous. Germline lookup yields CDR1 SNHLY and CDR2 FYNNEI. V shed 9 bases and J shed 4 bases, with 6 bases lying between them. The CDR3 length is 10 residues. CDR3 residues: CASPATEAFF. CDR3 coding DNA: TGTGCCAGTCCGGCCACTGAAGCTTTCTTT.

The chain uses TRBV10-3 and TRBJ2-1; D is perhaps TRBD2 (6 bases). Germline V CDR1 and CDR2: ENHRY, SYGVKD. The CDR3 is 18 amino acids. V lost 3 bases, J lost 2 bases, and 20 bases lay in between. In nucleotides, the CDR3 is TGTGCCATCAGTGACAAGCTGGACTACCGCGGGGCCTACAATGAGCAGTTCTTC. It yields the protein CAISDKLDYRGAYNEQFF.

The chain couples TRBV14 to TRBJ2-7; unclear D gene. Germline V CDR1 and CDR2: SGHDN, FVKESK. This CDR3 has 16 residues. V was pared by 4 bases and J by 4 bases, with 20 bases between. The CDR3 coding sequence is TGTGCCAGCAGCCCGGACGTCCTGGGGATTAGGTACGAGCAGTACTTC. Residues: CASSPDVLGIRYEQYF.

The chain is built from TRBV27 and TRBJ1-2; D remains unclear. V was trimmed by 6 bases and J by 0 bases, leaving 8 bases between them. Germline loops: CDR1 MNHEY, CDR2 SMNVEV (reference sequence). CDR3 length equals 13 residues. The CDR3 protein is CASRPRTNYGYTF. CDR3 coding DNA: TGTGCCAGCAGACCTAGGACTAACTATGGCTACACCTTC.

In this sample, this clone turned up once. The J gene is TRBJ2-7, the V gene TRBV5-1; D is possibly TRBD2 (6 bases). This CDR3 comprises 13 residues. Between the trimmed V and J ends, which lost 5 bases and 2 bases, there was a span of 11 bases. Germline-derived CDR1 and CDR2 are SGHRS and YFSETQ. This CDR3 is CASRHGGAYEQYF. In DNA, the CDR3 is TGCGCCAGCAGACATGGAGGGGCCTACGAGCAGTACTTC.

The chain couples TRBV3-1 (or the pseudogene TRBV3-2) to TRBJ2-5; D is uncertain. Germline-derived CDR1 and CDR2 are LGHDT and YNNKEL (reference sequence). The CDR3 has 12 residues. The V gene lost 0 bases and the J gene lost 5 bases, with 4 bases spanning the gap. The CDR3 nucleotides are TGTGCCAGCAGCCAAGAGTATGAGACCCAGTACTTC. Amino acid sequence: CASSQEYETQYF.

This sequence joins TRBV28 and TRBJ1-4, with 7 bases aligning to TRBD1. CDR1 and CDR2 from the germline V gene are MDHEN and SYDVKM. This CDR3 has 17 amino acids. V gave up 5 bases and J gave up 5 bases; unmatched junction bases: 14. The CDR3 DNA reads TGTGCCAGCAGTCGAGGGACAGCGAGTGGGACGAATGAAAAACTGTTTTTT. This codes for CASSRGTASGTNEKLFF. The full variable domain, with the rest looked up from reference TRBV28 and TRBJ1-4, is DVKVTQSSRYLVKRTGEKVFLECVQDMDHENMFWYRQDPGLGLRLIYFSYDVKMKEKGDIPEGYSVSREKKERFSLILESASTNQTSMYLCASSRGTASGTNEKLFFGSGTQLSVL.

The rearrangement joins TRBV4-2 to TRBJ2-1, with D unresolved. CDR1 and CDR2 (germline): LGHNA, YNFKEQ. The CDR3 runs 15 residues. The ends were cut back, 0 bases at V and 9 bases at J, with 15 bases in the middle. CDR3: CASSQDGGSSLEQFF. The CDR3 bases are TGTGCCAGCAGCCAAGATGGCGGTAGCTCGCTTGAGCAGTTCTTC.

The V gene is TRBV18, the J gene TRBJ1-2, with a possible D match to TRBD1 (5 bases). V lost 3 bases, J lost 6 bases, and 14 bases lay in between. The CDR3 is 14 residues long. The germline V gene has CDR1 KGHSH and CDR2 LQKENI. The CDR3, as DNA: TGTGCCAGCTCACCGGATTGGGGGTTGAATGGCTACACCTTC. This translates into CASSPDWGLNGYTF.

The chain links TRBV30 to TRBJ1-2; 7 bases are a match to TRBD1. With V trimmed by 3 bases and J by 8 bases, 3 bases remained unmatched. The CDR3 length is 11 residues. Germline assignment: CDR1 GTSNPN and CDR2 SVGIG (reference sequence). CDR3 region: CAWRTGRGYTF. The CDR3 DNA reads TGTGCCTGGAGGACAGGGAGAGGCTACACCTTC.

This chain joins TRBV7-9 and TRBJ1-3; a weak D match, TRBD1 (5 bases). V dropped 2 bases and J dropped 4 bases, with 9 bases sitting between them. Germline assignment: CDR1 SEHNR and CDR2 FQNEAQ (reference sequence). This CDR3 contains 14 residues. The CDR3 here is CASSLPGAGNTIYF. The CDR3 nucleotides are TGTGCCAGCAGCTTACCCGGGGCCGGAAACACCATATATTTT.

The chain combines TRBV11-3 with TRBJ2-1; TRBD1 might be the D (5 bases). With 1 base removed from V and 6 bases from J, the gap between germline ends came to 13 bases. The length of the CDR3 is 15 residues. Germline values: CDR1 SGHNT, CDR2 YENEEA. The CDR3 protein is CASSLGQGGLNEQFF. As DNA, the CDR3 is TGTGCCAGCAGCTTAGGCCAGGGCGGTCTCAATGAGCAGTTCTTC.

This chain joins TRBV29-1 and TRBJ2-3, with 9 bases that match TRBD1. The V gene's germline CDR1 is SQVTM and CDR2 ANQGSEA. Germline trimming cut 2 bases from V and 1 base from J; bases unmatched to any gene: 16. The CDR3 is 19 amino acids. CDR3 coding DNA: TGCAGCGTTGAATTGGCGGACAGGGGCCGCATAGGAGGCACAGATACGCAGTATTTT. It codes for CSVELADRGRIGGTDTQYF.

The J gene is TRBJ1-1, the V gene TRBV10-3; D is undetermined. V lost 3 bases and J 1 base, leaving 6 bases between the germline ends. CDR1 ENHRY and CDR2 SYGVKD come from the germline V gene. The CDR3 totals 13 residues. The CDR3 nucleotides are TGTGCCATCAGTGATACGGGGAACACTGAAGCTTTCTTT. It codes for CAISDTGNTEAFF.

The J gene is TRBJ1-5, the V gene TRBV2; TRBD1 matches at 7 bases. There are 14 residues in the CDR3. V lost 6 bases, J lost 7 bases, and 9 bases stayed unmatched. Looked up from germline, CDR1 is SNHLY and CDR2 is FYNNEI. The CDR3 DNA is TGTGCCAGCAGGGGGGACAGTCGGACGCAGCCCCAGCATTTT. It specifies CASRGDSRTQPQHF.

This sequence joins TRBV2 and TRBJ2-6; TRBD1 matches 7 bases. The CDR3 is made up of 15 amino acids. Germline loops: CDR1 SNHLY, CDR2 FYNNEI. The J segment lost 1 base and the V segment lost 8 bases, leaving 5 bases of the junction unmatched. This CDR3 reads CASRDSPSGANVLTF. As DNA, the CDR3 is TGTGCCAGCCGGGACAGCCCTTCTGGGGCCAACGTCCTGACTTTC. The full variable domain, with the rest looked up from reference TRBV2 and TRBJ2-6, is EPEVTQTPSHQVTQMGQEVILRCVPISNHLYFYWYRQILGQKVEFLVSFYNNEISEKSEIFDDQFSVERPDGSNFTLKIRSTKLEDSAMYFCASRDSPSGANVLTFGAGSRLTVL.

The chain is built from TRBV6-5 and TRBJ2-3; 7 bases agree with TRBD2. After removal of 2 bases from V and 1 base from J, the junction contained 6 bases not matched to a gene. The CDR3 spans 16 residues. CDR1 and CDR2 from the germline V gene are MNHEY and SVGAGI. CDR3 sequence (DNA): TGTGCCAGCAGTTACGGCAAGCGGGATCGCACAGATACGCAGTATTTT. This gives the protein CASSYGKRDRTDTQYF.